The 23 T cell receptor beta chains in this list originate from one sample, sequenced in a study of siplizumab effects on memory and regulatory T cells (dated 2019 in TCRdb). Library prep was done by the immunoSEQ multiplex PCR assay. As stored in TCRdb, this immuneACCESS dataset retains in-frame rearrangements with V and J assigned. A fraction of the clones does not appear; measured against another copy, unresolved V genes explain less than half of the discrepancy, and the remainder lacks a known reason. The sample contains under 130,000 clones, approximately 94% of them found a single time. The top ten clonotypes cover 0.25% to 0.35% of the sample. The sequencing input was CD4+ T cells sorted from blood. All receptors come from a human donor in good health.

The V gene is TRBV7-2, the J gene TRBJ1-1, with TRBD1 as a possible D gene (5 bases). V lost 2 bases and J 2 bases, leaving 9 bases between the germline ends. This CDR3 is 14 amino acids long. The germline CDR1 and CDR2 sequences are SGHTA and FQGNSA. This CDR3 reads CASSLLDSNTEAFF. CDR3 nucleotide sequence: TGTGCCAGCAGCTTACTCGACAGCAACACTGAAGCTTTCTTT.

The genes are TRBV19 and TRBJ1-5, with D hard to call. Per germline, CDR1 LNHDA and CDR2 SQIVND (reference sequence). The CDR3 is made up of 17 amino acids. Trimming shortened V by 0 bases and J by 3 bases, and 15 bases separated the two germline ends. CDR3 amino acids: CASSIDPRGRINQPQHF. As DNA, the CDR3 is TGTGCCAGTAGTATAGATCCCCGTGGCAGGATCAATCAGCCCCAGCATTTT.

CDR3 coding DNA: TGTGCCACCCGGGTAGGGGGGCCGAACACTGAAGCTTTCTTT. This codes for CATRVGGPNTEAFF. The V and J genes are TRBV7-9 and TRBJ1-1; maybe TRBD1 (6 bases). Between the trimmed V and J ends, which lost 10 bases and 1 base, there was a span of 16 bases. This CDR3 comprises 14 residues. Germline loops: CDR1 SEHNR, CDR2 FQNEAQ (reference sequence).

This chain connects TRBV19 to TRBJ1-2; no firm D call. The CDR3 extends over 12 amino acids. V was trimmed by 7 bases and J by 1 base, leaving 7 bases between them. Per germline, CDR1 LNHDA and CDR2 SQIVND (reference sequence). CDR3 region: CASTGSNYGYTF. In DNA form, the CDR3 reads TGTGCCAGTACTGGTAGTAACTATGGCTACACCTTC.

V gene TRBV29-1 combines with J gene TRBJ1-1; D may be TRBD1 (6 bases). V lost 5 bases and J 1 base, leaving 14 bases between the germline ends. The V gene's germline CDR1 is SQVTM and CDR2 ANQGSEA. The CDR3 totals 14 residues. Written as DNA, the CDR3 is TGCAGCGTTACGGGGGGCGCGGCGAACACTGAAGCTTTCTTT. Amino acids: CSVTGGAANTEAFF.

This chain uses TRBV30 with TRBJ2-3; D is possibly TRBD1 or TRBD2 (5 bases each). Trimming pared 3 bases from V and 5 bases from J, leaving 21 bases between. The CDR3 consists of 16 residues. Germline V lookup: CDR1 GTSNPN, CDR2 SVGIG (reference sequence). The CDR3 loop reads CAWSSNTSWGIDTQYF. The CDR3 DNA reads TGTGCCTGGAGCTCGAATACTAGTTGGGGCATAGATACGCAGTATTTT.

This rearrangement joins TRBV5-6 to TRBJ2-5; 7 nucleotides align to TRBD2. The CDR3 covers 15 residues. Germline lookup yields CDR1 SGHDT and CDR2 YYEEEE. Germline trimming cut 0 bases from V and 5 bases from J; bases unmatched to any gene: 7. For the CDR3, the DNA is TGTGCCAGCAGCTTGGTTGGAGGGCGGGGGGAGACCCAGTACTTC. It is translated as CASSLVGGRGETQYF.

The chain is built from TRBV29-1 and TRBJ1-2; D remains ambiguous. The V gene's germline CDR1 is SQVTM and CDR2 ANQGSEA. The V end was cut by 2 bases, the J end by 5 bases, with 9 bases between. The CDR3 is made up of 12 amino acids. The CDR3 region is CSVETGPYGYTF. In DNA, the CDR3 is TGCAGCGTTGAAACGGGTCCATATGGCTACACCTTC. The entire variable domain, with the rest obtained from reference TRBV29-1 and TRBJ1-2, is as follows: SAVISQKPSRDICQRGTSLTIQCQVDSQVTMMFWYRQQPGQSLTLIATANQGSEATYESGFVIDKFPISRPNLTFSTLTVSNMSPEDSSIYLCSVETGPYGYTFGSGTRLTVV.

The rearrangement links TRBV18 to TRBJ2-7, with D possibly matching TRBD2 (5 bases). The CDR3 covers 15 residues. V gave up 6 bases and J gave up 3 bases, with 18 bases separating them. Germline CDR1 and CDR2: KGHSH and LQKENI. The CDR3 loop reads CASSPVEAPGYEQYF. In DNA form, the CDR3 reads TGTGCCAGCTCCCCCGTGGAGGCCCCCGGCTACGAGCAGTACTTC.

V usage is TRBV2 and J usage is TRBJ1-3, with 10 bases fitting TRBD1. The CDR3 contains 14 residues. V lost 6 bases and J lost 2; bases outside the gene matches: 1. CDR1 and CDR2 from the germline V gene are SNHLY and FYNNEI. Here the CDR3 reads CASRGTGAGNTIYF. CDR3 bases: TGTGCCAGCAGAGGGACAGGGGCTGGAAACACCATATATTTT. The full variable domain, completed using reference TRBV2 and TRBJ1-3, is EPEVTQTPSHQVTQMGQEVILRCVPISNHLYFYWYRQILGQKVEFLVSFYNNEISEKSEIFDDQFSVERPDGSNFTLKIRSTKLEDSAMYFCASRGTGAGNTIYFGEGSWLTVV.

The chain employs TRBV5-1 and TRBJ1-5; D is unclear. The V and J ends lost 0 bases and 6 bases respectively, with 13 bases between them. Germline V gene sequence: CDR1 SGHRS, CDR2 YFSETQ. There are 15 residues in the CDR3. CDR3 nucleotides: TGCGCCAGCAGCTTGGGGTCAGGCCTCGCTCAGCCCCAGCATTTT. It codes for CASSLGSGLAQPQHF.

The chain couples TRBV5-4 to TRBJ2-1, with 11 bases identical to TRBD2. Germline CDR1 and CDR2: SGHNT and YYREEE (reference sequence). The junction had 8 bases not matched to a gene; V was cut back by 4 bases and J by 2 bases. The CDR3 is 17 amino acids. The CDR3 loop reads CASSPRTSGWTYNEQFF. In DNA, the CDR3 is TGTGCCAGCAGCCCTCGGACTAGCGGGTGGACCTACAATGAGCAGTTCTTC. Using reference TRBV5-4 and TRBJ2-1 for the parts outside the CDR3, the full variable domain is ETGVTQSPTHLIKTRGQQVTLRCSSQSGHNTVSWYQQALGQGPQFIFQYYREEENGRGNFPPRFSGLQFPNYSSELNVNALELDDSALYLCASSPRTSGWTYNEQFFGPGTRLTVL.

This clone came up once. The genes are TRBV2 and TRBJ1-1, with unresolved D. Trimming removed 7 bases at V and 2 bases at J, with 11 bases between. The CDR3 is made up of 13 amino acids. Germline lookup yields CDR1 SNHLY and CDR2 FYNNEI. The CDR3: CASTQDLNTEAFF. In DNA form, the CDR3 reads TGTGCCAGCACCCAGGACCTTAACACTGAAGCTTTCTTT. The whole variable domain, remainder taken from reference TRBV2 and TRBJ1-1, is EPEVTQTPSHQVTQMGQEVILRCVPISNHLYFYWYRQILGQKVEFLVSFYNNEISEKSEIFDDQFSVERPDGSNFTLKIRSTKLEDSAMYFCASTQDLNTEAFFGQGTRLTVV.

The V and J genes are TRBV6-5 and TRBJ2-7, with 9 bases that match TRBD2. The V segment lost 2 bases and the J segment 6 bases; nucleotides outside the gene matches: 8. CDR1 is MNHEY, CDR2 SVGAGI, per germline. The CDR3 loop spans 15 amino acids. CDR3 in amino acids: CASSYRGSGGPEQYF. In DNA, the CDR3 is TGTGCCAGCAGTTACAGGGGTAGCGGGGGACCCGAGCAGTACTTC.

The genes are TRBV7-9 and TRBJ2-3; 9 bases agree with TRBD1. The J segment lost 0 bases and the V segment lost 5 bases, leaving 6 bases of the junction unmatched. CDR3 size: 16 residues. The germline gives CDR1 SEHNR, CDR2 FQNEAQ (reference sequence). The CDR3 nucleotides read TGTGCCAGCAGCATAGGACAGGGGTATAGCACAGATACGCAGTATTTT. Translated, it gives CASSIGQGYSTDTQYF.

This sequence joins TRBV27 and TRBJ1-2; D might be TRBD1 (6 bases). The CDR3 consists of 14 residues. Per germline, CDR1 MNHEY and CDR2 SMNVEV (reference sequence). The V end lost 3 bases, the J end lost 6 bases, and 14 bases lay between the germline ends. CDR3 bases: TGTGCCAGCAGTTTTAGCAGGGGAGTGGATGGCTACACCTTC. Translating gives CASSFSRGVDGYTF.

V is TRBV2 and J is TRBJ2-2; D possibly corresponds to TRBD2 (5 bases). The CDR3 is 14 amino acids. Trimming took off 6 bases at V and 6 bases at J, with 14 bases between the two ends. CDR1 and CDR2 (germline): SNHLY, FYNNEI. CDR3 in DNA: TGTGCCAGCAGCCGGGATTTGGGGTCCGGGGAGCTGTTTTTT. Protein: CASSRDLGSGELFF.

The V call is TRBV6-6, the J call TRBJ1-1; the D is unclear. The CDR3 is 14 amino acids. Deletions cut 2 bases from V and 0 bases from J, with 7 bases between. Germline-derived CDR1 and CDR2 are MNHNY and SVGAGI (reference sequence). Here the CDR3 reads CASSYGSMNTEAFF. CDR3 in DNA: TGTGCCAGCAGTTACGGATCCATGAACACTGAAGCTTTCTTT.

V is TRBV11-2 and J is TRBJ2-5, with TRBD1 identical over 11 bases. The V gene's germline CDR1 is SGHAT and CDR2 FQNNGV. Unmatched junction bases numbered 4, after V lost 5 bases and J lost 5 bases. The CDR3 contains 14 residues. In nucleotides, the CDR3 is TGTGCCAGCAGCCAACGGACAGGGGGCGAGACCCAGTACTTC. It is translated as CASSQRTGGETQYF. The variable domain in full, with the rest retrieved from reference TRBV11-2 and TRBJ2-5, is EAGVAQSPRYKIIEKRQSVAFWCNPISGHATLYWYQQILGQGPKLLIQFQNNGVVDDSQLPKDRFSAERLKGVDSTLKIQPAKLEDSAVYLCASSQRTGGETQYFGPGTRLLVL.

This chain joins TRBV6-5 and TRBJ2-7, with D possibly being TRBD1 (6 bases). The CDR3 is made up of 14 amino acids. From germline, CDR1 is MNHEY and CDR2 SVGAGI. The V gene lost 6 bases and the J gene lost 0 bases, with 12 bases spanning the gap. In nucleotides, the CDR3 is TGTGCCAGCAGACAGGGTTTTGCCTCCTACGAGCAGTACTTC. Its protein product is CASRQGFASYEQYF.

The chain's CDR3 is CASSIAGGRAETQYF. CDR3 in DNA: TGTGCCAGTAGTATAGCGGGCGGGAGGGCGGAGACCCAGTACTTC. The rearrangement links TRBV19 to TRBJ2-5; 9 bases are shared with TRBD2. With 1 base clipped from V and 5 bases from J, the junction kept 5 bases outside the gene matches. CDR1 is LNHDA, CDR2 SQIVND, per germline (reference sequence). The length of the CDR3 is 15 residues. Looking up the rest from reference TRBV19 and TRBJ2-5 gives the full variable domain: DGGITQSPKYLFRKEGQNVTLSCEQNLNHDAMYWYRQDPGQGLRLIYYSQIVNDFQKGDIAEGYSVSREKKESFPLTVTSAQKNPTAFYLCASSIAGGRAETQYFGPGTRLLVL.

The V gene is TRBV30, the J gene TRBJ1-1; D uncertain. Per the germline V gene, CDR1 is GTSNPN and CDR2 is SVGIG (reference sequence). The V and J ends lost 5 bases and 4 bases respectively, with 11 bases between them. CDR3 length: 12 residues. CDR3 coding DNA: TGTGCCTGGGATCCTGACGGCACTGAAGCTTTCTTT. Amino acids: CAWDPDGTEAFF.

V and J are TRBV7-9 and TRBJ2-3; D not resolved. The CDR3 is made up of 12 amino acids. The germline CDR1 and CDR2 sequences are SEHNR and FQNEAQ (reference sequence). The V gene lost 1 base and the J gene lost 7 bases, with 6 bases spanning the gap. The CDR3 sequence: CASSLEGNTQYF. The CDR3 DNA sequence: TGTGCCAGCAGCTTAGAGGGTAATACGCAGTATTTT.